Each of the 23 T cell receptor beta chains below was sequenced from the same sample in a study of molecular identifiers for immune sequencing clone quantification listed by TCRdb under 2018. Libraries were built with PCR. Instrument used: NextSeq 500. Using fastp at Q25 and MiXCR, TCRdb reprocessed the public reads and kept productive beta chains. All rows with the same CDR3 protein become a single entry with the most common DNA and genes. The sample table contains around 320,000 distinct CDR3 sequences; only one count was recorded for roughly 23% of them. Of the sample, approximately 0.74% falls within the top ten clones. Sequences were obtained from naive CD8+ T cells from blood, with Jurkat cell RNA spiked in. This specimen's cell subset or site label, interpreted: FACS-sorted CD8+CD4-CCR7+CD45RA+ naive T cells. These receptor sequences come from a human donor in good health. Some libraries in this study had Jurkat cell RNA spiked in.

Concerning this clonotype: This probably arose from a read error, given a far larger clone one base away. The chain has TRBV7-9 and TRBJ1-5; D is possibly TRBD1 (5 bases). This CDR3 region has 13 residues. Per germline, CDR1 SEHNR and CDR2 FQNEAQ (reference sequence). The CDR3 DNA sequence: TGTGCCAGCAGCTTAGAGGGGAATCAGTCCCAGCATTTT. It translates to CASSLEGNQSQHF. The complete variable domain, with remaining parts taken from reference TRBV7-9 and TRBJ1-5, reads DTGVSQNPRHKITKRGQNVTFRCDPISEHNRLYWYRQTLGQGPEFLTYFQNEAQLEKSRLLSDRFSAERPKGSFSTLEIQRTEQGDSAMYLCASSLEGNQSQHFGDGTRLSIL.

This clonotype was recorded at least ten times. The chain recombines TRBV6-5 with TRBJ2-1; 12 nucleotides line up with TRBD2. CDR1 MNHEY and CDR2 SVGAGI come from the germline V gene. The CDR3 has 13 amino acids. The ends lost 4 bases at V and 10 bases at J; junction bases unmatched: 2. The CDR3 loop reads CASSSGLAGEQFF. The CDR3 nucleotides read TGTGCCAGCAGTTCTGGACTAGCGGGAGAGCAGTTCTTC.

About this clonotype: A much larger clone differs from this one at a single base, so this may be a read error. The chain employs TRBV6-5 and TRBJ2-6, with D hard to call. This CDR3 is built from 15 residues. The V gene lost 8 bases and the J gene lost 2 bases, with 13 bases spanning the gap. Germline V gene lookup returns CDR1 MNHEY and CDR2 SVGAGI. The CDR3 coding sequence is TGTGCCAGCGGGCCACGGCTTCCTGGGGCCAACGTCCTGACTTTC. Its protein product is CASGPRLPGANVLTF.

V and J are TRBV7-2 and TRBJ2-1; D call uncertain. The germline CDR1 and CDR2 sequences are SGHTA and FQGNSA. This CDR3 is 13 amino acids long. Trimming took off 1 base at V and 5 bases at J, with 6 bases between the two ends. CDR3: CASSLDSHNEQFF. DNA of the CDR3: TGTGCCAGCAGCTTAGACAGCCACAATGAGCAGTTCTTC. Looking up the rest from reference TRBV7-2 and TRBJ2-1 gives the full variable domain: GAGVSQSPSNKVTEKGKDVELRCDPISGHTALYWYRQSLGQGLEFLIYFQGNSAPDKSGLPSDRFSAERTGGSVSTLTIQRTQQEDSAVYLCASSLDSHNEQFFGPGTRLTVL.

There are a few counts of this clonotype. This chain joins TRBV4-1 and TRBJ1-1, with 9 positions matching TRBD1. CDR1 and CDR2 from the germline V gene are MGHRA and YSYEKL. Trimming took 1 base from V and 7 from J; bases not matched to a gene: 10. This CDR3 has 16 residues. The CDR3 bases are TGCGCCAGCAGCCAAGGGACAGGGGCGACGTCGGGTGAAGCTTTCTTT. It specifies CASSQGTGATSGEAFF.

This CDR3 is CSALLAGGNTGELFF. The DNA for the CDR3 is TGCAGCGCCCTCCTAGCGGGAGGTAACACCGGGGAGCTGTTTTTT. The chain combines TRBV29-1 with TRBJ2-2, with TRBD2 matching over 11 bases. The CDR3 runs 15 residues. With V trimmed by 7 bases and J by 2 bases, 6 bases remained unmatched. The germline CDR1 and CDR2 sequences are SQVTM and ANQGSEA.

Comment on this clonotype: This clone may be a read error of a much larger clone one base away. The CDR3 DNA follows: TGCGCCAGCAGCTCGAACTACGGGACAGCCTACGAGCAGAACTTC. As protein: CASSSNYGTAYEQNF. V gene TRBV5-1 combines with J gene TRBJ2-7; 7 bases align to TRBD1. This CDR3 spans 15 amino acids. Germline assignment: CDR1 SGHRS and CDR2 YFSETQ. Full variable domain (missing parts from reference TRBV5-1 and TRBJ2-7): KAGVTQTPRYLIKTRGQQVTLSCSPISGHRSVSWYQQTPGQGLQFLFEYFSETQRNKGNFPGRFSGRQFSNSRSEMNVSTLELGDSALYLCASSSNYGTAYEQNFGPGTRLTVT.

The count of this clonotype is one. The junction departs from germline at one end; a sequencing error may be responsible. V is TRBV7-3 and J is TRBJ2-3; weak D call: TRBD1 (5 bases). The CDR3 sequence is 14 residues long. Germline lookup yields CDR1 SGHTA and CDR2 FQGTGA. In nucleotides, the CDR3 is TGTGCCAGCAGCTTACTCGGAAGCACAGGTACGCAGTATTTT. It translates to CASSLLGSTGTQYF.

Only one count was recorded for this clonotype. This chain uses TRBV27 with TRBJ2-2, with 7 bases that match TRBD1. The CDR3 has 13 amino acids. The junction had 4 bases not matched to a gene; V was cut back by 7 bases and J by 5 bases. Germline V CDR1 and CDR2: MNHEY, SMNVEV (reference sequence). DNA of the CDR3: TGTGCCAGCACAACAGGGGTAACCGGGGAGCTGTTTTTT. Translation gives CASTTGVTGELFF.

The chain is built from TRBV14 and TRBJ2-3; no definite D call. The germline CDR1 and CDR2 sequences are SGHDN and FVKESK. CDR3 length equals 14 residues. Between the trimmed V and J ends, which lost 1 base and 7 bases, there was a span of 12 bases. This CDR3 reads CASSQAPLPHTQYF. Here the CDR3 DNA reads TGTGCCAGCAGCCAAGCTCCCCTTCCCCATACGCAGTATTTT.

The J gene is TRBJ1-4, the V gene TRBV19; 7 bases map to TRBD1. The junction had 12 bases not matched to a gene; V was cut back by 0 bases and J by 2 bases. Germline loops: CDR1 LNHDA, CDR2 SQIVND (reference sequence). The CDR3 consists of 19 residues. In DNA, the CDR3 is TGTGCCAGTAGTATAGATCTTGGGACAGTAACGACGACTAATGAAAAACTGTTTTTT. Protein sequence: CASSIDLGTVTTTNEKLFF.

Details on this clonotype: An end of the junction does not agree with germline; a read error may underlie this. For the CDR3, the DNA is TGTGCCAGCAGCTTAGTAGGCGAGCGGTACTTC. This codes for CASSLVGERYF. The J gene is TRBJ2-7, the V gene TRBV13, with unresolved D. Germline V gives CDR1 PRHDT, CDR2 FYEKMQ (reference sequence). The CDR3 extends over 11 amino acids. Full variable domain (remainder filled in from reference TRBV13 and TRBJ2-7): AAGVIQSPRHLIKEKRETATLKCYPIPRHDTVYWYQQGPGQDPQFLISFYEKMQSDKGSIPDRFSAQQFSDYHSELNMSSLELGDSALYFCASSLVGERYFGPGTRLTVT.

At least ten counts were recorded for this clonotype. V is TRBV28 and J is TRBJ2-1, with D possibly being TRBD1 (5 bases). Germline loops: CDR1 MDHEN, CDR2 SYDVKM. Trimming removed 6 bases at V and 4 bases at J, with 7 bases between. The CDR3 runs 12 residues. CDR3 loop: CASSDSYNEQFF. CDR3 nucleotides: TGTGCCAGCAGCGACAGTTACAATGAGCAGTTCTTC.

This clonotype was counted at least ten times. The rearrangement uses TRBV6-1 and TRBJ2-7; 9 bases agree with TRBD2. Germline-derived CDR1 and CDR2 are MNHNS and SASEGT. CDR3 length: 15 residues. The V gene end was trimmed by 7 bases and the J gene end by 2 bases; junction bases not matched to a gene: 9. Here the CDR3 reads CASKGSGGKTYEQYF. CDR3 bases: TGTGCCAGCAAGGGAAGCGGGGGGAAGACCTACGAGCAGTACTTC.

This clonotype came up a few times. The chain is built from TRBV7-9 and TRBJ1-4, with D hard to call. Germline assignment: CDR1 SEHNR and CDR2 FQNEAQ (reference sequence). Trimming removed 5 bases from V and 10 bases from J, with 17 bases in between. The CDR3 spans 14 residues. The CDR3 protein is CASSRGSEIGKLFF. The CDR3 DNA reads TGTGCCAGCAGCCGGGGATCGGAGATCGGAAAACTGTTTTTT.

Concerning this clonotype: A single base separates this from a much larger clone, so it may be a read error. J is TRBJ2-6 and V is TRBV6-5, with D perhaps TRBD1 (5 bases). The CDR3 totals 13 residues. Germline assignment: CDR1 MNHEY and CDR2 SVGAGI. The CDR3 here is CASSYTGANILTF. The CDR3 DNA reads as TGTGCCAGCAGTTACACTGGGGCCAACATCCTGACTTTC.

This clonotype has only a few counts. The J gene is TRBJ1-1, the V gene TRBV9; D is unclear. This CDR3 comprises 18 residues. The germline V and J ends were trimmed by 0 bases and 4 bases, with 22 bases remaining between them. Germline loops: CDR1 SGDLS, CDR2 YYNGEE. The CDR3 DNA reads as TGTGCCAGCAGCGTAGGCTTACCCTCGACCGGTCGGCGCACTGAAGCTTTCTTT. This encodes CASSVGLPSTGRRTEAFF.

This clonotype was picked up many times. J is TRBJ2-7 and V is TRBV5-1; the match to TRBD1 covers 9 bases. Losses at the gene ends were 4 bases for V and 3 bases for J; bases not matched to a gene: 8. From germline, CDR1 is SGHRS and CDR2 YFSETQ. This CDR3 has 15 residues. The CDR3 DNA reads TGCGCCAGCAGCCCTGGGTGGACAGGGGTCTACGAGCAGTACTTC. The encoded protein is CASSPGWTGVYEQYF.

This clonotype has a handful of counts. The V and J genes are TRBV3-1 and TRBJ1-1; possible D gene TRBD1, 6 bases. CDR1 and CDR2 from the germline V gene are LGHDT and YNNKEL (reference sequence). Between the trimmed V and J ends, which lost 0 bases and 7 bases, there was a span of 12 bases. There are 14 residues in the CDR3. CDR3: CASSQEQGRREAFF. The CDR3 nucleotides read TGTGCCAGCAGCCAAGAACAGGGAAGACGTGAAGCTTTCTTT.

This clonotype was detected many times. The rearrangement joins TRBV27 to TRBJ1-4; 7 positions match TRBD1. V lost 3 bases, J lost 7 bases, and 8 bases stayed unmatched. The CDR3 runs 15 residues. Germline-derived CDR1 and CDR2 are MNHEY and SMNVEV (reference sequence). CDR3 sequence: CASSFQAGGGEKLFF. The CDR3 DNA follows: TGTGCCAGCAGTTTTCAGGCAGGGGGAGGTGAAAAACTGTTTTTT.

This chain joins TRBV28 and TRBJ2-1; 7 bases are a match to TRBD1. The junction had 8 bases not matched to a gene; V was cut back by 4 bases and J by 8 bases. The CDR3 totals 14 residues. Germline V CDR1 and CDR2: MDHEN, SYDVKM. CDR3 loop: CASSYRTGPDEQFF. Written as DNA, the CDR3 is TGTGCCAGCAGTTACAGGACAGGTCCCGATGAGCAGTTCTTC.

The rearrangement uses TRBV28 and TRBJ2-5, with D tentatively TRBD1 (6 bases). Trimming cost V 10 bases and J 4 bases, with 22 bases left between them. This CDR3 is built from 15 residues. Germline assignment: CDR1 MDHEN and CDR2 SYDVKM. DNA of the CDR3: TGTGCCATCACAGGCCCTACAGGGCTGAGAGAGACCCAGTACTTC. Its protein is CAITGPTGLRETQYF.

This clonotype has a handful of counts. The rearrangement links TRBV6-5 to TRBJ2-5, with TRBD2 as a possible D gene (6 bases). The ends were cut back, 5 bases at V and 3 bases at J, with 22 bases in the middle. Germline assignment: CDR1 MNHEY and CDR2 SVGAGI. The CDR3 consists of 17 residues. DNA for the CDR3: TGTGCCAGCAGTAAACGGGACTTCCTAGTCGGGGAAGAGACCCAGTACTTC. Translated: CASSKRDFLVGEETQYF.